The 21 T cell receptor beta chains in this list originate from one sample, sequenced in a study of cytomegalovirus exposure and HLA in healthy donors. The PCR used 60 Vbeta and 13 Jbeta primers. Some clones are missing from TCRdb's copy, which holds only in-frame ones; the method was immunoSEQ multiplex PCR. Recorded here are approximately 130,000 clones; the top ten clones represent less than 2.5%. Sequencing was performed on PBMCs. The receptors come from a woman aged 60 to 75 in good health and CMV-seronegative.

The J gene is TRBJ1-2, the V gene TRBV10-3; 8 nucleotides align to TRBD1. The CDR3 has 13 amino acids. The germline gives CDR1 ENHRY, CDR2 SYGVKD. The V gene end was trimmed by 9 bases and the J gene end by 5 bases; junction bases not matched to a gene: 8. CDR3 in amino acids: CAISDRGQYGYTF. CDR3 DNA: TGTGCCATTTCTGACAGGGGTCAATATGGCTACACCTTC.

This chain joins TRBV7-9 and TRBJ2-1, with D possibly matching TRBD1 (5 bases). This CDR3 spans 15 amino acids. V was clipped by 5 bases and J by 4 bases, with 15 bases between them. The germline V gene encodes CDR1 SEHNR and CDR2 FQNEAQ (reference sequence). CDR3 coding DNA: TGTGCCAGCAGCCAGGTGGCAGGGTTATACAATGAGCAGTTCTTC. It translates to CASSQVAGLYNEQFF.

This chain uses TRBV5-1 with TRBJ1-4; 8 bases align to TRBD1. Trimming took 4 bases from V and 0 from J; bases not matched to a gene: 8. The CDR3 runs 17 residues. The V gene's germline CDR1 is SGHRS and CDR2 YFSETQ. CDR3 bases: TGCGCCAGCAGCATTGGGGACAGGCGACCAACTAATGAAAAACTGTTTTTT. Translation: CASSIGDRRPTNEKLFF.

CDR3 protein: CASSGTVDGNEQFF. The CDR3 DNA follows: TGTGCCAGCAGTGGGACTGTTGACGGCAATGAGCAGTTCTTC. This chain joins TRBV27 and TRBJ2-1; D is perhaps TRBD2 (6 bases). The CDR3 consists of 14 residues. V lost 5 bases and J lost 6, with 14 bases in between. Germline V CDR1 and CDR2: MNHEY, SMNVEV (reference sequence).

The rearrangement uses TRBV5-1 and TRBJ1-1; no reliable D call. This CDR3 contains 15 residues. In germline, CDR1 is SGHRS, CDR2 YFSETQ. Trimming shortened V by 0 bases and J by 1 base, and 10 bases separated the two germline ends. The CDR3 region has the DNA TGCGCCAGCAGCTTGGCCGGGGTAGGGAACACTGAAGCTTTCTTT. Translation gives CASSLAGVGNTEAFF.

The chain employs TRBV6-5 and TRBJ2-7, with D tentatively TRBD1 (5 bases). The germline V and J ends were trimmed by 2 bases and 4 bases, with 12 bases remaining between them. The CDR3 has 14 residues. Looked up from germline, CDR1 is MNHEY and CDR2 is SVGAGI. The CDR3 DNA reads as TGTGCCAGCAGTTACCAGGACAATAATTACGAGCAGTACTTC. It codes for CASSYQDNNYEQYF.

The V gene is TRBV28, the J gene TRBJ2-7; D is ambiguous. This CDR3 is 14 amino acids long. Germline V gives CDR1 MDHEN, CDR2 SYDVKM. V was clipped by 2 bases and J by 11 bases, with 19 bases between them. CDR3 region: CASSLTGQWVYEYF. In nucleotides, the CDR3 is TGTGCCAGCAGTTTAACGGGTCAGTGGGTGTACGAGTACTTC.

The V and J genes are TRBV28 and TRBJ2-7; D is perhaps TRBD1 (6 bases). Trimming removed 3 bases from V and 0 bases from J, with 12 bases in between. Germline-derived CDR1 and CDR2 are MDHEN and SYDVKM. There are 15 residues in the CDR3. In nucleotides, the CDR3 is TGTGCCAGCAGTTTGACCGGACAGAGCTCCTACGAGCAGTACTTC. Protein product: CASSLTGQSSYEQYF.

The CDR3 nucleotides are TGTGCCAGCAGTTTATGGGGACATCAAGAGACCCAGTACTTC. Amino acid sequence: CASSLWGHQETQYF. J is TRBJ2-5 and V is TRBV28; tentatively, D is TRBD1 (6 bases). V lost 0 bases, J lost 2 bases, and 7 bases lay in between. CDR1 and CDR2 from the germline V gene are MDHEN and SYDVKM. This CDR3 is 14 amino acids long.

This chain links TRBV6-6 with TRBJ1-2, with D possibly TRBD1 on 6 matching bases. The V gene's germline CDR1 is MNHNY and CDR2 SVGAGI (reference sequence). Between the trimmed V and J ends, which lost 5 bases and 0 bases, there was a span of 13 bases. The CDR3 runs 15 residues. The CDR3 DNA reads TGTGCCAGCAGTCCCGGACAGACACCTAACTATGGCTACACCTTC. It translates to CASSPGQTPNYGYTF.

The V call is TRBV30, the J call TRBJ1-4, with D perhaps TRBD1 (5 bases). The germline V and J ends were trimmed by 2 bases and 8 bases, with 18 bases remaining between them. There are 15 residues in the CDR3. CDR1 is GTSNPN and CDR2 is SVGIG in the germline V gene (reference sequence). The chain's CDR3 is CAWSLGGGNTEKLFF. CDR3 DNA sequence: TGTGCCTGGAGTCTCGGGGGGGGAAATACCGAAAAACTGTTTTTT.

CDR3 loop: CASSIQSYEQYF. In DNA form, the CDR3 reads TGTGCCAGCAGCATACAATCCTACGAGCAGTACTTC. V usage is TRBV7-9 and J usage is TRBJ2-7; D remains unclear. This CDR3 contains 12 residues. The germline V gene encodes CDR1 SEHNR and CDR2 FQNEAQ (reference sequence). V was clipped by 5 bases and J by 1 base, with 6 bases between them.

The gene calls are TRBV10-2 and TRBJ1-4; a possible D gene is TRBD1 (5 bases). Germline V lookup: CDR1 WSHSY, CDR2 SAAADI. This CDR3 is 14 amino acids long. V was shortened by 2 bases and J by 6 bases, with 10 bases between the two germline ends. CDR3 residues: CASSEPGQDEKLFF. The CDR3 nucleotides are TGCGCCAGCAGTGAGCCAGGGCAAGATGAAAAACTGTTTTTT.

CDR3 sequence (DNA): TGTGCCAGCAGTGAAGGGGGACTAGCGGGAGGCCGCGTGAAAGAGACCCAGTACTTC. It translates to CASSEGGLAGGRVKETQYF. The chain combines TRBV2 with TRBJ2-5; TRBD2 matches at 15 bases. This CDR3 is built from 19 residues. The J segment lost 3 bases and the V segment lost 1 base, leaving 9 bases of the junction unmatched. Germline-derived CDR1 and CDR2 are SNHLY and FYNNEI.

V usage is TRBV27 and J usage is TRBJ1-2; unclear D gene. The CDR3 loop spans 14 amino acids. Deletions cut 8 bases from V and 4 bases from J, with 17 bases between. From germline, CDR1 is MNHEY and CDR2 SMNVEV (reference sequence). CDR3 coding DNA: TGTGCCAGCGCCGCAGGACTTTTTCTCTATGGCTACACCTTC. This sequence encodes CASAAGLFLYGYTF.

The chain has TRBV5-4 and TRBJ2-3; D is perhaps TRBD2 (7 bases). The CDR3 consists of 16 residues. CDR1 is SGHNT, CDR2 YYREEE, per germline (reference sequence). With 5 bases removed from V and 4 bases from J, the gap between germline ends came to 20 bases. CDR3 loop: CASSNPGGLKSDTQYF. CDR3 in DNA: TGTGCCAGCAGTAACCCCGGGGGGCTGAAGTCAGATACGCAGTATTTT.

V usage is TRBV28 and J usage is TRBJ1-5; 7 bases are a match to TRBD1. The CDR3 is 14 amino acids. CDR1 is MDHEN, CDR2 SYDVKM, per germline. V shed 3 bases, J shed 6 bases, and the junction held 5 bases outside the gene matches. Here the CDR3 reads CASSFSGGTQPQHF. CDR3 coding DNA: TGTGCCAGCAGTTTCTCAGGGGGAACTCAGCCCCAGCATTTT.

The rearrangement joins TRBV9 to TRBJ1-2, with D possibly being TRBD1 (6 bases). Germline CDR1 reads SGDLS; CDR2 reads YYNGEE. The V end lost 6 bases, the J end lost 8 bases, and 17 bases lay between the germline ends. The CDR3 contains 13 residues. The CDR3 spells CASNKNRDWGYTF. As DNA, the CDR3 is TGTGCCAGCAACAAAAACAGGGATTGGGGCTACACCTTC.

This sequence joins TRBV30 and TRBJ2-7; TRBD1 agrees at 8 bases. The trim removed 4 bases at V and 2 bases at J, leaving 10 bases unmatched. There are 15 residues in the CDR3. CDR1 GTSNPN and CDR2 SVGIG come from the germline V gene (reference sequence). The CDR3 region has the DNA TGTGCCTGGACGACAGGGGCCCGTCCCCCCTACGAGCAGTACTTC. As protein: CAWTTGARPPYEQYF.

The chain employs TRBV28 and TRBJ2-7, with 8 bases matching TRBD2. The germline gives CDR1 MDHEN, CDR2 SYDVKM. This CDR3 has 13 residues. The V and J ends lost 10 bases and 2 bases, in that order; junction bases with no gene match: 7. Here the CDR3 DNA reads TGTGCCACCGACGGGGGGGCGGCCTACGAGCAGTACTTC. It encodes CATDGGAAYEQYF.

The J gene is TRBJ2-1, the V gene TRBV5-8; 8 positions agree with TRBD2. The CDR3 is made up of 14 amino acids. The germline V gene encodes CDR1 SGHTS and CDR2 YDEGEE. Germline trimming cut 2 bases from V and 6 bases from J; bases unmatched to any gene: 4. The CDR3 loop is CASSFLAGFNEQFF. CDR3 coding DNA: TGTGCCAGCAGCTTCCTAGCGGGCTTCAATGAGCAGTTCTTC.